The text below deals with one T cell receptor (beta chain). The CDR3 is 12 residues long. CDR1 LNHDA and CDR2 SQIVND come from the germline V gene (reference sequence). Trimming stripped 8 bases from V and 3 bases from J, with 11 bases between. These data come from a study of T cell repertoires in cytomegalovirus infection. TCRdb ran MiXCR on the reads and lists one entry per CDR3 protein. The sample shows hundreds of thousands of distinct CDR3 sequences, 35% of them seen only once. This chain connects TRBV19 to TRBJ2-7; possible D gene TRBD1, 5 bases. Sequencing input: PBMCs. The TCR comes from a human donor in good health (CMV status not recorded). Some clones in this sample may be carry-over from other donors' samples. The CDR3 DNA reads TGTGCCAGTCAAGACAGTAACTACGAGCAGTACTTC. Translated: CASQDSNYEQYF.